This passage covers 17 T cell receptor beta chains from one sample sequenced in a study of blood T cell repertoires in COVID-19. Assay: immunoSEQ multiplex PCR; the TCRdb copy retains only in-frame clones and omits some. The table shows about 250,000 clones, with approximately 83% occurring only once. Sequencing used peripheral blood. The receptors originated from a man in his forties with acute or convalescent COVID-19.

This clone was detected a few times. This chain connects TRBV27 to TRBJ2-1; 11 positions agree with TRBD1. V was clipped by 4 bases and J by 7 bases; unmatched bases: 6. Germline V gene lookup returns CDR1 MNHEY and CDR2 SMNVEV (reference sequence). The CDR3 runs 15 residues. In DNA, the CDR3 is TGTGCCAGCAGTTGGACAGGGGGCCGGAGGAATGAGCAGTTCTTC. It specifies CASSWTGGRRNEQFF.

The V and J genes are TRBV19 and TRBJ1-3, with TRBD1 as a possible D gene (5 bases). The CDR3 is 16 amino acids. V lost 8 bases and J lost 0, with 17 bases in between. CDR1 is LNHDA, CDR2 SQIVND, per germline (reference sequence). CDR3 sequence: CASASTAFPSGNTIYF. The CDR3 nucleotides are TGTGCCAGTGCCTCGACAGCCTTCCCCTCTGGAAACACCATATATTTT.

The V and J genes are TRBV19 and TRBJ1-2; 7 positions agree with TRBD1. V shed 6 bases, J shed 1 base, and the junction held 11 bases outside the gene matches. Germline assignment: CDR1 LNHDA and CDR2 SQIVND (reference sequence). CDR3 length: 16 amino acids. The CDR3 reads CASRPQTGKFNYGYTF. In DNA form, the CDR3 reads TGTGCCAGTAGACCTCAGACAGGGAAGTTTAACTATGGCTACACCTTC.

This chain connects TRBV27 to TRBJ2-3; 8 nucleotides match TRBD2. CDR3 length equals 15 residues. Per the germline V gene, CDR1 is MNHEY and CDR2 is SMNVEV (reference sequence). V shed 6 bases and J 7 bases; nucleotides not matched to a gene: 12. CDR3 in amino acids: CASSLGLAGTNTQYF. In nucleotides, the CDR3 is TGTGCCAGCAGCCTGGGGCTAGCGGGCACCAATACGCAGTATTTT.

Note on this clone: Germline and junction disagree at one end, which may indicate a read error. This sequence joins TRBV10-3 and TRBJ1-3; D not resolved. This CDR3 contains 15 residues. CDR1 and CDR2 (germline): ENHRY, SYGVKD. The CDR3 bases are TGTGCCATCGGTGATAACCGGGGATCTGGAAACACCATATATTTT. Protein product: CAIGDNRGSGNTIYF.

A remark on this clone: Other DNA variants within this sample encode the same CDR3. The chain joins TRBV5-1 to TRBJ1-4; D is unresolved. The CDR3 totals 15 residues. V was trimmed by 0 bases and J by 0 bases, leaving 6 bases between them. Germline V gives CDR1 SGHRS, CDR2 YFSETQ. The CDR3 loop is CASSLGQATNEKLFF. The CDR3 coding sequence is TGCGCCAGCAGCTTGGGCCAGGCAACTAATGAAAAACTGTTTTTT. The whole variable domain, remainder taken from reference TRBV5-1 and TRBJ1-4, is KAGVTQTPRYLIKTRGQQVTLSCSPISGHRSVSWYQQTPGQGLQFLFEYFSETQRNKGNFPGRFSGRQFSNSRSEMNVSTLELGDSALYLCASSLGQATNEKLFFGSGTQLSVL.

The rearrangement links TRBV5-6 to TRBJ1-3, with 7 nucleotides matching TRBD1. CDR3 length: 16 amino acids. Losses at the gene ends were 2 bases for V and 4 bases for J; bases not matched to a gene: 9. Germline CDR1 SGHDT, CDR2 YYEEEE. The CDR3 sequence: CASSFRGAPAGNTIYF. In nucleotides, the CDR3 is TGTGCCAGCAGCTTCAGGGGGGCCCCTGCCGGAAACACCATATATTTT.

The chain recombines TRBV11-2 with TRBJ2-7, with 7 positions matching TRBD1. The CDR3 sequence is 14 residues long. CDR1 and CDR2 from the germline V gene are SGHAT and FQNNGV. The V segment lost 2 bases and the J segment 6 bases; nucleotides outside the gene matches: 7. CDR3 loop: CASSLRQGRREQYF. Written as DNA, the CDR3 is TGTGCCAGCAGCTTAAGACAGGGTAGGCGCGAGCAGTACTTC.

This clone was seen just once. V and J are TRBV30 and TRBJ1-4, with D tentatively TRBD1 (5 bases). There are 14 residues in the CDR3. Germline lookup yields CDR1 GTSNPN and CDR2 SVGIG (reference sequence). Trimming stripped 8 bases from V and 4 bases from J, with 17 bases between. The CDR3 DNA reads TGTGCCATGGAGTGGGGCGTGGGTAATGAAAAACTGTTTTTT. Translated: CAMEWGVGNEKLFF.

The chain recombines TRBV29-1 with TRBJ2-7; possible D gene TRBD2, 5 bases. The V gene's germline CDR1 is SQVTM and CDR2 ANQGSEA. V was pared by 7 bases and J by 1 base, with 17 bases between. The length of the CDR3 is 14 residues. The CDR3 loop is CSARPSSGSYEQYF. In DNA form, the CDR3 reads TGCAGCGCCCGCCCTTCGAGCGGATCCTACGAGCAGTACTTC.

This chain uses TRBV11-2 with TRBJ2-7; the match to TRBD1 covers 9 bases. Trimming took 6 bases from V and 1 from J; bases not matched to a gene: 4. CDR3 size: 14 residues. Per the germline V gene, CDR1 is SGHAT and CDR2 is FQNNGV. The CDR3 sequence is CASSWDRESYEQYF. The CDR3 bases are TGTGCCAGCAGTTGGGACAGGGAATCCTACGAGCAGTACTTC.

The CDR3 sequence: CSASVGGSWLNTEAFF. The CDR3 coding sequence is TGCAGTGCTAGTGTCGGGGGTAGTTGGCTGAACACTGAAGCTTTCTTT. The chain joins TRBV20-1 to TRBJ1-1; tentatively, D is TRBD1 (5 bases). The CDR3 sequence is 16 residues long. With 3 bases removed from V and 0 bases from J, the gap between germline ends came to 17 bases. Germline V CDR1 and CDR2: DFQATT, SNEGSKA (reference sequence).

The chain's CDR3 is CASSSSSVSTDTQYF. The CDR3 DNA reads TGTGCCAGCAGTTCTTCTAGCGTTAGCACAGATACGCAGTATTTT. The chain combines TRBV27 with TRBJ2-3, with D perhaps matching TRBD2 (6 bases). V was shortened by 4 bases and J by 0 bases, with 11 bases between the two germline ends. CDR1 and CDR2 from the germline V gene are MNHEY and SMNVEV (reference sequence). The CDR3 runs to 15 residues.

As DNA, the CDR3 is TGTGCCAGTAGTGGCCGGGACTCCCTGTACACTGAAGCTTTCTTT. It translates to CASSGRDSLYTEAFF. The rearrangement links TRBV19 to TRBJ1-1; TRBD1 is a possible D gene (5 bases). The CDR3 spans 15 residues. The V end was cut by 5 bases, the J end by 3 bases, with 16 bases between. CDR1 LNHDA and CDR2 SQIVND come from the germline V gene (reference sequence).

The gene calls are TRBV11-3 and TRBJ1-1; D uncertain. Trimming shortened V by 2 bases and J by 3 bases, and 10 bases separated the two germline ends. This CDR3 has 14 residues. Germline V gene data show CDR1 as SGHNT and CDR2 as YENEEA. CDR3 DNA sequence: TGTGCCAGCAGCTTAAACGGGGAGGACACTGAAGCTTTCTTT. As protein: CASSLNGEDTEAFF.

V and J are TRBV30 and TRBJ1-1, with D possibly matching TRBD1 (6 bases). Germline CDR1 GTSNPN, CDR2 SVGIG (reference sequence). Trimming cost V 0 bases and J 5 bases, with 13 bases left between them. This CDR3 region has 14 residues. The CDR3 reads CAWSVRGGRTEAFF. The CDR3 DNA is TGTGCCTGGAGTGTACGGGGGGGGCGAACTGAAGCTTTCTTT.

The chain carries TRBV6-1 and TRBJ1-4; 8 bases are a match to TRBD1. Trimming at V came to 2 bases and at J to 5 bases, leaving 4 bases not matched to a gene. This CDR3 has 15 amino acids. Germline V CDR1 and CDR2: MNHNS, SASEGT. CDR3 DNA: TGTGCCAGCAGTGAATCATGGACAGGGAATGAAAAACTGTTTTTT. Protein sequence: CASSESWTGNEKLFF.